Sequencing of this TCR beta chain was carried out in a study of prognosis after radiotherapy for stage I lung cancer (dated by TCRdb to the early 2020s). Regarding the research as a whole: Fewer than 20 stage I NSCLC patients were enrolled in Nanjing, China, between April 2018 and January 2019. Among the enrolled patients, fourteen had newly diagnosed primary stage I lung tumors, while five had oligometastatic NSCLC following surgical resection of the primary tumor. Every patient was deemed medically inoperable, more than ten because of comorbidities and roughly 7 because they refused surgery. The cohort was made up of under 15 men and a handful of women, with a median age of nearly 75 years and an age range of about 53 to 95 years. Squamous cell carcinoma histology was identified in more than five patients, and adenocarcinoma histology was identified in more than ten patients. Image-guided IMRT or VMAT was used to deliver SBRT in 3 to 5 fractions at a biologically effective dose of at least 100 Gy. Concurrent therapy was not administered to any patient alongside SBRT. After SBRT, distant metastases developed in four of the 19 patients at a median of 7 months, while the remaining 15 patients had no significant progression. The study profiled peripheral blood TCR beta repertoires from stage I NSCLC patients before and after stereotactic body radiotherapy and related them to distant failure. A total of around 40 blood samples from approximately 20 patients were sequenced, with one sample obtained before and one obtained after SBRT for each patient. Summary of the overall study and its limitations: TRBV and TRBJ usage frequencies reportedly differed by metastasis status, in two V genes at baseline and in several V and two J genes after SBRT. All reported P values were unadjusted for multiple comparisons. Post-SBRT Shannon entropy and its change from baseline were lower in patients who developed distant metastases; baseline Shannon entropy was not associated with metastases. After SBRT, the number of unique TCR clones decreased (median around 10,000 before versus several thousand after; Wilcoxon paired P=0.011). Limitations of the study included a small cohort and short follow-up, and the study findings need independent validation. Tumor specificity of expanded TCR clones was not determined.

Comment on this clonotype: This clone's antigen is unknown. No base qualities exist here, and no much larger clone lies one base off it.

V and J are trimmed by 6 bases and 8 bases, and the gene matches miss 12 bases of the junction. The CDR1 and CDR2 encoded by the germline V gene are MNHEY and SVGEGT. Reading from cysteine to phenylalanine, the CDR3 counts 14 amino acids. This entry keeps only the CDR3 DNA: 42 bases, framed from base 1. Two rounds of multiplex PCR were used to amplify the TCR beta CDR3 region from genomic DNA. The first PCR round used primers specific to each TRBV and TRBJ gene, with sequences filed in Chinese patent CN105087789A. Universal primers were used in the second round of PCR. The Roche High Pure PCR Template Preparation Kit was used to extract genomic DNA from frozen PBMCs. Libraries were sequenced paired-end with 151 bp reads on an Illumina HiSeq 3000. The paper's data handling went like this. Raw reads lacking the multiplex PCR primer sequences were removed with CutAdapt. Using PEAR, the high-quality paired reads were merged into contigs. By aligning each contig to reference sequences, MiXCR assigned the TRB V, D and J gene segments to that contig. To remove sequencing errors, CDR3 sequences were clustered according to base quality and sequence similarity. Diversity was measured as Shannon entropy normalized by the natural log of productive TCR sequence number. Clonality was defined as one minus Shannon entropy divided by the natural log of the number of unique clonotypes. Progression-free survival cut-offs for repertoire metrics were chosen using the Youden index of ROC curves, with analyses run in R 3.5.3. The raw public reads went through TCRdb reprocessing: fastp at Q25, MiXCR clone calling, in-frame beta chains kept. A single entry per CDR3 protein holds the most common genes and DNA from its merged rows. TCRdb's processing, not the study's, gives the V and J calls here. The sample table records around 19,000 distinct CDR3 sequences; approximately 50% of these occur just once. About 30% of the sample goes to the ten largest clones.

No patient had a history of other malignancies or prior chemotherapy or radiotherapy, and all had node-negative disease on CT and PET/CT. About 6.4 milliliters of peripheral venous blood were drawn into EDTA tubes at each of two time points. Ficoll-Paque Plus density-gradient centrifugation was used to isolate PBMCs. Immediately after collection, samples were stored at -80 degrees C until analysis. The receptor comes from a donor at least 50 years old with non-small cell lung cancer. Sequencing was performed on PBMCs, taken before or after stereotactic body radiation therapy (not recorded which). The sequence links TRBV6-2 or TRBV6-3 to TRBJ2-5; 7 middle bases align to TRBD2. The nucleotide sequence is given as TGTGCCAGCAGGATGATGCGGGAGTGTGATACCCAGTACTTC. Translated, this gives CASRMMRECDTQYF.